Included here is one T cell receptor (beta chain) sequence, with context. The antigen is not known. The data stem from a study of T cell responses to AZD1222 COVID-19 vaccine. Sequencing used immunoSEQ multiplex PCR; TCRdb keeps in-frame clones, though not all of them. The top ten hold 6.5% to 10% of the sample, which has about 110,000 clones, about 90% seen once. Study-wide findings and caveats: Spike-specific TCRs gained breadth and depth after people received two AZD1222 doses.

The material was peripheral blood, obtained 28 days after the second AZD1222 dose. The source is an adult who received the AZD1222 COVID-19 vaccine.

CDR3 loop: CASSYRSDRGRYGYTF. The DNA of the CDR3 is TGCGCCAGCAGCTACCGCTCGGACAGGGGAAGGTATGGCTACACCTTC. V gene TRBV5-1 combines with J gene TRBJ1-2; TRBD1 aligns across 9 bases. Germline loops: CDR1 SGHRS, CDR2 YFSETQ. V dropped 3 bases and J dropped 5; count of bases not matched to a gene: 11. The CDR3 consists of 16 residues.